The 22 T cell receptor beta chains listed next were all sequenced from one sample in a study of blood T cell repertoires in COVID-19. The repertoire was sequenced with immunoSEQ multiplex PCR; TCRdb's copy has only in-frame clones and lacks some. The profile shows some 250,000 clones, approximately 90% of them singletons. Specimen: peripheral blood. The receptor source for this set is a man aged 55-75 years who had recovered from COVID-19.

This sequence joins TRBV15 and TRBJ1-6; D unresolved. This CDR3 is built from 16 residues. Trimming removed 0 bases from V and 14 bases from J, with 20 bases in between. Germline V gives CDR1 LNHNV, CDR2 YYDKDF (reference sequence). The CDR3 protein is CATSRDRAGRRSALHF. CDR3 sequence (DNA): TGTGCCACCAGCAGAGATCGCGCGGGCAGGCGTTCGGCCCTCCACTTT. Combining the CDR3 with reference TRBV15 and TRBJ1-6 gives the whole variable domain DAMVIQNPRYQVTQFGKPVTLSCSQTLNHNVMYWYQQKSSQAPKLLFHYYDKDFNNEADTPDNFQSRRPNTSFCFLDIRSPGLGDTAMYLCATSRDRAGRRSALHFGNGTRLTVT.

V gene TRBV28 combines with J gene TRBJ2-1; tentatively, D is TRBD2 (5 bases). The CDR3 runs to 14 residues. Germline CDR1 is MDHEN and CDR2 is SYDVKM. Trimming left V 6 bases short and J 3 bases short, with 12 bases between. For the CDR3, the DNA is TGTGCCAGCAGGCCGGCCGAGGGCTACAATGAGCAGTTCTTC. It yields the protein CASRPAEGYNEQFF.

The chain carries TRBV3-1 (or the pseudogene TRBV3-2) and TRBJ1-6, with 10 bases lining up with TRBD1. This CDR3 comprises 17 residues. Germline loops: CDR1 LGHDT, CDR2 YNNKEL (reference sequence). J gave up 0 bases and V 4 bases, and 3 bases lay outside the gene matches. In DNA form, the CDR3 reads TGTGCCAGCAGCCGACAGGGGGCGAGCTCCTATAATTCACCCCTCCACTTT. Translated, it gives CASSRQGASSYNSPLHF.

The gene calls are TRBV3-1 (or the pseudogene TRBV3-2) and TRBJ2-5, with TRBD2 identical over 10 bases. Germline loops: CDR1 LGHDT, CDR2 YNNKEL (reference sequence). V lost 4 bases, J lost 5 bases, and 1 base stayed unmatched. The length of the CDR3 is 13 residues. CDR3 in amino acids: CASSPGLAETQYF. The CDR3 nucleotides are TGTGCCAGCAGCCCGGGACTAGCGGAGACCCAGTACTTC.

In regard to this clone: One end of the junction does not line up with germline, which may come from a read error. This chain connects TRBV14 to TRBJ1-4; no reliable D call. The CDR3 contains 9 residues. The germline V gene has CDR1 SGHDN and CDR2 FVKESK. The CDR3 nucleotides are TGTGCCAGCAGCCAAGAGCGGGGTTTT. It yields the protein CASSQERGF.

The CDR3 DNA is TGTGCTAGTGGTCCGGGACAGGGTACGACAGATACGCAGTATTTT. This codes for CASGPGQGTTDTQYF. This chain joins TRBV12-5 and TRBJ2-3; 9 nucleotides match TRBD1. The ends lost 5 bases at V and 3 bases at J; junction bases unmatched: 6. Germline-derived CDR1 and CDR2 are LGHNT and FRNRAP. This CDR3 is 15 amino acids long.

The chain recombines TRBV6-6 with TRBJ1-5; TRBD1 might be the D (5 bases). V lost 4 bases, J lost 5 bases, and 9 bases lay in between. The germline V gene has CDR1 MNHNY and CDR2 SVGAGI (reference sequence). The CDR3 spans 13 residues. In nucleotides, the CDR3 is TGTGCCAGCAGTTCCGGGGGATATCAGCCCCAGCATTTT. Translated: CASSSGGYQPQHF.

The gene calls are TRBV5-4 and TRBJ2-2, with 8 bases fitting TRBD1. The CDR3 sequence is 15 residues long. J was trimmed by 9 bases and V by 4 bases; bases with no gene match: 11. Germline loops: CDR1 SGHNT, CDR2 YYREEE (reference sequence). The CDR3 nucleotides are TGTGCCAGCAGCCCGGGACAGGAAGGTGTCCGGGAGCTGTTTTTT. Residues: CASSPGQEGVRELFF.

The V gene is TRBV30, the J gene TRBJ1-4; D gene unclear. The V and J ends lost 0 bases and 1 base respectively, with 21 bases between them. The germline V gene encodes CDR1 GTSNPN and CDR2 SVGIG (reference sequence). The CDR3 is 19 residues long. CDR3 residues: CAWSVFRLRESITNEKLFF. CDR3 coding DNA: TGTGCCTGGAGTGTATTTCGGCTGCGGGAAAGCATAACTAATGAAAAACTGTTTTTT.

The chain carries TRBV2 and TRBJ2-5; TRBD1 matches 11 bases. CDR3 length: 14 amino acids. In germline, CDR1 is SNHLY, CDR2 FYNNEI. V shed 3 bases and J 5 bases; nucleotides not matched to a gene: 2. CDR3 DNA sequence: TGTGCCAGCAGTGAGGACAGGGGGCAGGAGACCCAGTACTTC. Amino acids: CASSEDRGQETQYF.

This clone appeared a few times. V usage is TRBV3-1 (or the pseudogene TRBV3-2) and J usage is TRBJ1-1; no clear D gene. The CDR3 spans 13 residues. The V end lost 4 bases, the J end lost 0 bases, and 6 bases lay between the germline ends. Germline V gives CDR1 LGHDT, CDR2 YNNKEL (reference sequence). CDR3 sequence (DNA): TGTGCCAGCAGCCCCGAGATGAACACTGAAGCTTTCTTT. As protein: CASSPEMNTEAFF.

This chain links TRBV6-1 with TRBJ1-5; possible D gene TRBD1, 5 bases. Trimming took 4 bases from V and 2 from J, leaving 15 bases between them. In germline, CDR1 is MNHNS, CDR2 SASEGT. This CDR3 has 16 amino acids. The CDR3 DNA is TGTGCCAGCAGTGCAGGGAACAGACCGGGCAATCAGCCCCAGCATTTT. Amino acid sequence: CASSAGNRPGNQPQHF.

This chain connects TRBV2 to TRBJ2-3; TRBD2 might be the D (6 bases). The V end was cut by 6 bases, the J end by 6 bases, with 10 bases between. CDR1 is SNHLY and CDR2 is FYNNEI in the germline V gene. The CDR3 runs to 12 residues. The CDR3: CASSLASDTQYF. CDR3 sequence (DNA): TGTGCCAGCAGCCTAGCGTCCGATACGCAGTATTTT.

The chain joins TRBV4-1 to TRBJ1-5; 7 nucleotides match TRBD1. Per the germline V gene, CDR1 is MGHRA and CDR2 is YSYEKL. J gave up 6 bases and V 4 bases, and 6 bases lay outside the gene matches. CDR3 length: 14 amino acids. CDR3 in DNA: TGCGCCAGCAGCCCCAGACAGGGACCTCAGCCCCAGCATTTT. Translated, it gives CASSPRQGPQPQHF.

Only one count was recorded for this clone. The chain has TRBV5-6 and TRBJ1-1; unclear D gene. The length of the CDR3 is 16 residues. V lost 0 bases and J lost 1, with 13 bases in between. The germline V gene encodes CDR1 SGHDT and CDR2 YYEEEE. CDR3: CASSLEYRRGNTEAFF. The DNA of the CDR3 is TGTGCCAGCAGCTTGGAATATCGGCGAGGGAACACTGAAGCTTTCTTT.

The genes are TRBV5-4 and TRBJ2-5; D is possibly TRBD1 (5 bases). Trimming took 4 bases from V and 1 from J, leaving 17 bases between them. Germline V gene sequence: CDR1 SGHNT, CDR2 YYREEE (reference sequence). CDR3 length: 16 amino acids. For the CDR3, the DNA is TGTGCCAGCAGCCTGCTGGGGCCGGGCGGCCAAGAGACCCAGTACTTC. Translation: CASSLLGPGGQETQYF.

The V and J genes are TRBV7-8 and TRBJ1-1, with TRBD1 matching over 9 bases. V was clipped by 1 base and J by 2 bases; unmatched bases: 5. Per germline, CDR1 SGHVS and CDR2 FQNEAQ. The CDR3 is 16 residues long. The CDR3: CASSLGRGQGNTEAFF. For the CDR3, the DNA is TGTGCCAGCAGCTTAGGCAGGGGACAGGGCAACACTGAAGCTTTCTTT. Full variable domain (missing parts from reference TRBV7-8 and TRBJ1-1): GAGVSQSPRYKVAKRGQDVALRCDPISGHVSLFWYQQALGQGPEFLTYFQNEAQLDKSGLPSDRFFAERPEGSVSTLKIQRTQQEDSAVYLCASSLGRGQGNTEAFFGQGTRLTVV.

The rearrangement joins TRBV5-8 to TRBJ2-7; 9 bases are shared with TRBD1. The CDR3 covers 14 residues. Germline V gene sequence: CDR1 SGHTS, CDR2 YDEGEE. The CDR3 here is CAGSTRDRANEQYV. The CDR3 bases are TGTGCCGGCAGCACCCGGGACAGGGCAAACGAGCAGTACGTC.

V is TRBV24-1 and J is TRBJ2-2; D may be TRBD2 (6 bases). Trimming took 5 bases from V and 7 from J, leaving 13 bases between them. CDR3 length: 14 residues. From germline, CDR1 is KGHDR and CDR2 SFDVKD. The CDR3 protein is CATSGRETLGELFF. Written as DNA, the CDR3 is TGTGCCACCAGTGGACGGGAGACCCTCGGGGAGCTGTTTTTT.

The CDR3 DNA reads TGTGCCAGCTCACCGGGACAGGTGACAACTAATGAAAAACTGTTTTTT. Translation gives CASSPGQVTTNEKLFF. The rearrangement links TRBV18 to TRBJ1-4, with TRBD1 identical over 8 bases. Germline assignment: CDR1 KGHSH and CDR2 LQKENI. This CDR3 spans 16 amino acids. The junction had 3 bases not matched to a gene; V was cut back by 3 bases and J by 0 bases.

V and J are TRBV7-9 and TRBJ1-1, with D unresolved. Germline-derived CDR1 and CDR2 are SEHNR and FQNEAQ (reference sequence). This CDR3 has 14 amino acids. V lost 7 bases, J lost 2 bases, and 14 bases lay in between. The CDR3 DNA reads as TGTGCCAGCACCCTAATGGGCACAAACACTGAAGCTTTCTTT. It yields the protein CASTLMGTNTEAFF.

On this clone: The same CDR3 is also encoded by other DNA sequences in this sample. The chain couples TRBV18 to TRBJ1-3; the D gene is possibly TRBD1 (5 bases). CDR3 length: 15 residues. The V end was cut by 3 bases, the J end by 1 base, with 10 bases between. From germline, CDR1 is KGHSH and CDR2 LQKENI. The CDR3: CASSPTVASGNTIYF. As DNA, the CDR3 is TGTGCCAGCTCACCGACAGTCGCGTCTGGAAACACCATATATTTT.